The 2 T cell receptor beta chains below were found in one sample sequenced in a study of blood T cell repertoires in COVID-19. Assay used: immunoSEQ multiplex PCR; TCRdb lists only in-frame clones, some missing. The sample consists of about 160,000 clones, over 80% of them appearing once. Sequencing input: peripheral blood. These receptors came from a woman aged 55-69 years with acute or convalescent COVID-19.

This clone was seen a single time. This chain links TRBV4-1 with TRBJ2-7; 9 bases match TRBD1. V was clipped by 4 bases and J by 3 bases; unmatched bases: 7. This CDR3 has 15 amino acids. Germline values: CDR1 MGHRA, CDR2 YSYEKL. The CDR3 region has the DNA TGCGCCAGCAGCCTCACGGACAGGGGAGGCTACGAGCAGTACTTC. It is translated as CASSLTDRGGYEQYF.

V is TRBV11-2 and J is TRBJ2-3; 12 nucleotides align to TRBD2. Germline V CDR1 and CDR2: SGHAT, FQNNGV. The CDR3 is 17 amino acids. J gave up 7 bases and V 1 base, and 9 bases lay outside the gene matches. CDR3 residues: CASSLVLRLAGAHTQYF. The CDR3 bases are TGTGCCAGCAGCTTAGTACTTCGACTAGCGGGGGCGCATACGCAGTATTTT.